This T cell receptor beta chain came from a study of cytomegalovirus exposure and HLA in healthy donors. The PCR contained 60 Vbeta and 13 Jbeta primers. The method was immunoSEQ multiplex PCR; TCRdb's version includes in-frame clones alone and lacks a portion of them. The table records about 120,000 clones, roughly 80% of them present only once. CDR1 and CDR2 (germline): MGHRA, YSYEKL. The CDR3 runs to 17 residues. V was cut by 1 base and J by 5 bases, with 20 bases left in between. Material: PBMCs. The rearrangement uses TRBV4-1 and TRBJ1-1, with TRBD1 as a possible D gene (6 bases). The sequence derives from a man younger than 40 in good health and CMV-seronegative. CDR3 in amino acids: CASSQGRQGPRGTEAFF. CDR3 sequence (DNA): TGCGCCAGCAGCCAAGGGAGGCAGGGGCCGCGAGGAACTGAAGCTTTCTTT.